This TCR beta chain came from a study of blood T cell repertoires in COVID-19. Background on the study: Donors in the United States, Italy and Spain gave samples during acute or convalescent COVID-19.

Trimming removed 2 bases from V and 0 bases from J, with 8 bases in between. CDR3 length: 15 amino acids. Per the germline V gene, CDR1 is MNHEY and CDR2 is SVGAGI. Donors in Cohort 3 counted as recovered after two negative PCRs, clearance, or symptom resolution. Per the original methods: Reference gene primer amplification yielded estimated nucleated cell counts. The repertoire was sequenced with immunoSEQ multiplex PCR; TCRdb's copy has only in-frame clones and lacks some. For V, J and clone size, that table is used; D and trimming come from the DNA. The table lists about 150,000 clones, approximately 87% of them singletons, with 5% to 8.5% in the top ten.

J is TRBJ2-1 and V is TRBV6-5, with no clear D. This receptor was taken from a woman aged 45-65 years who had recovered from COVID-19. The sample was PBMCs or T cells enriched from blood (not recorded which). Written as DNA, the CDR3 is TGTGCCAGCAGTTACGATCGGAGCTCCTACAATGAGCAGTTCTTC. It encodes CASSYDRSSYNEQFF.